This T cell receptor beta chain was identified during a study of regulatory T cells in long-lasting Graves disease. Libraries of TCR beta came from iRepertoire HTBI primers plus Arm-PCR of CDR3 regions. TCRdb reprocessed the multiplex PCR reads with MiXCR, giving one entry per CDR3 protein. The repertoire consists of about 210,000 distinct CDR3 sequences, with around 19% occurring once and the leading ten covering about 10%. Noted time point: newly diagnosed GD, antithyroid drugs for less than 3 months. After RNA was extracted from PBMCs, the TCR library was made from it. These same records also appear under a second study, on T cells in Graves' hyperthyroidism and ophthalmopathy.

Specimen: peripheral blood mononuclear cells (PBMCs), collected at new diagnosis, from a patient treated with antithyroid drugs. The receptor was isolated from a woman aged 30 to 39 with Graves disease.

CDR3 DNA sequence: TGTGCCAGCAGCACTACTAGTTTCGAGACCCAGTACTTC. This encodes CASSTTSFETQYF. The chain is built from TRBV11-2 and TRBJ2-5, with a weak D call TRBD2 (5 bases). The CDR3 has 13 residues. V was pared by 5 bases and J by 5 bases, with 12 bases between. The germline V gene has CDR1 SGHAT and CDR2 FQNNGV.